A single sample is the source of the 30 T cell receptor beta chains below, sequenced in a study of T cell responses to AZD1222 COVID-19 vaccine. Clones were read by immunoSEQ multiplex PCR, and TCRdb kept only the in-frame ones, dropping some. The data show roughly 120,000 clones, about nine tenths seen once. Sequencing was performed on peripheral blood, taken on day 0 of AZD1222 vaccination. Receptors were obtained from an adult in good health.

The chain carries TRBV4-3 and TRBJ1-2, with D possibly matching TRBD1 (5 bases). CDR1 and CDR2 (germline): LGHNA, YSLEER. The V gene lost 0 bases and the J gene lost 5 bases, with 13 bases spanning the gap. The CDR3 spans 15 residues. CDR3 DNA: TGCGCCAGCAGCCAAGATCGAACGGGACTTTATGGCTACACCTTC. This gives the protein CASSQDRTGLYGYTF.

The V and J genes are TRBV4-1 and TRBJ2-3; 7 bases agree with TRBD1. V shed 4 bases and J 1 base; nucleotides not matched to a gene: 8. In germline, CDR1 is MGHRA, CDR2 YSYEKL. The CDR3 covers 16 residues. The CDR3 DNA reads as TGCGCCAGCAGCCGTAATCCGGGACAGCGCACAGATACGCAGTATTTT. Encoded protein: CASSRNPGQRTDTQYF.

The V call is TRBV29-1, the J call TRBJ1-2; D unresolved. V was clipped by 3 bases and J by 8 bases, with 4 bases between them. From germline, CDR1 is SQVTM and CDR2 ANQGSEA. The CDR3 contains 9 residues. CDR3 DNA sequence: TGCAGCGTTGATCAGGGCTACACCTTC. Translation gives CSVDQGYTF.

This clone was picked up a small number of times. The chain couples TRBV4-2 to TRBJ2-7; the D gene could be TRBD1 or TRBD2 (5 bases each). With 0 bases removed from V and 4 bases from J, the gap between germline ends came to 16 bases. Germline V CDR1 and CDR2: LGHNA, YNFKEQ. This CDR3 is 16 amino acids long. The CDR3 nucleotides read TGTGCCAGCAGCCAAGAAGTATGGGACCAAGCATACGAGCAGTACTTC. The encoded protein is CASSQEVWDQAYEQYF.

This clone showed up just once. The chain employs TRBV15 and TRBJ2-1; D is possibly TRBD1 (5 bases). Germline V gene sequence: CDR1 LNHNV, CDR2 YYDKDF (reference sequence). The ends were cut back, 0 bases at V and 2 bases at J, with 14 bases in the middle. This CDR3 spans 17 amino acids. This CDR3 is CATSRDLGQPPYNEQFF. The CDR3 nucleotides read TGTGCCACCAGCAGAGATCTCGGACAACCTCCCTACAATGAGCAGTTCTTC.

The chain employs TRBV7-9 and TRBJ1-1, with 7 bases fitting TRBD1. Trimming removed 5 bases from V and 4 bases from J; junction bases left unmatched: 4. Germline V gene lookup returns CDR1 SEHNR and CDR2 FQNEAQ (reference sequence). This CDR3 is built from 13 residues. CDR3 residues: CASSTTGSTEAFF. CDR3 DNA: TGTGCCAGCAGCACGACAGGGAGCACTGAAGCTTTCTTT.

This clone was counted a single time. The chain combines TRBV3-1 (or the pseudogene TRBV3-2) with TRBJ1-3, with no clear D. The germline CDR1 and CDR2 sequences are LGHDT and YNNKEL (reference sequence). There are 16 residues in the CDR3. Trimming took off 5 bases at V and 0 bases at J, with 14 bases between the two ends. CDR3 region: CASSSAGTTSGNTIYF. The DNA for the CDR3 is TGTGCCAGCAGCTCCGCGGGAACCACCTCTGGAAACACCATATATTTT.

The chain is built from TRBV7-2 and TRBJ1-6, with 9 bases aligning to TRBD1. Trimming removed 1 base from V and 1 base from J; junction bases left unmatched: 8. Per the germline V gene, CDR1 is SGHTA and CDR2 is FQGNSA. The CDR3 spans 19 residues. The CDR3 DNA is TGTGCCAGCAGCTTAGAATTGTTAGGGACAGGGTCCTATAATTCACCCCTCCACTTT. Its translation is CASSLELLGTGSYNSPLHF.

This sequence joins TRBV18 and TRBJ2-7; possibly TRBD2 for D (5 bases). This CDR3 comprises 15 residues. Trimming took off 6 bases at V and 2 bases at J, with 17 bases between the two ends. Per the germline V gene, CDR1 is KGHSH and CDR2 is LQKENI. The CDR3 DNA follows: TGTGCCAGCTCTCAAGGACTTTCCGGGGCCTACGAGCAGTACTTC. This sequence encodes CASSQGLSGAYEQYF.

This sequence joins TRBV7-3 and TRBJ2-1; no clear D gene. Germline V gives CDR1 SGHTA, CDR2 FQGTGA. This CDR3 contains 16 residues. Trimming pared 0 bases from V and 3 bases from J, leaving 12 bases between. Here the CDR3 reads CASSLTPLLNYNEQFF. The CDR3, as DNA: TGTGCCAGCAGCTTAACGCCCTTACTGAACTACAATGAGCAGTTCTTC.

The rearrangement links TRBV28 to TRBJ2-1; D is ambiguous. There are 13 residues in the CDR3. The V end was cut by 2 bases, the J end by 5 bases, with 7 bases between. CDR1 and CDR2 from the germline V gene are MDHEN and SYDVKM. The CDR3 DNA reads TGTGCCAGCAGTTTACGGACCCACAATGAGCAGTTCTTC. It translates to CASSLRTHNEQFF.

The rearrangement joins TRBV7-2 to TRBJ2-7, with 12 bases that match TRBD1. The CDR3 is 16 residues long. CDR1 and CDR2 (germline): SGHTA, FQGNSA. V shed 0 bases and J 4 bases; nucleotides not matched to a gene: 4. CDR3 coding DNA: TGTGCCAGCAGCTTAGCGATGGGACAGGGGGCGTACGAGCAGTACTTC. Protein sequence: CASSLAMGQGAYEQYF.

V usage is TRBV18 and J usage is TRBJ1-6; D is unresolved. The CDR3 contains 13 residues. Trimming removed 3 bases at V and 10 bases at J, with 10 bases between. CDR1 is KGHSH, CDR2 LQKENI, per germline. CDR3 loop: CASSPGGGSPLHF. The CDR3 nucleotides read TGTGCCAGCTCACCGGGCGGCGGATCACCCCTCCACTTT.

V usage is TRBV5-1 and J usage is TRBJ1-3; unclear D gene. Trimming removed 0 bases at V and 0 bases at J, with 7 bases between. This CDR3 region has 15 residues. Germline V gene sequence: CDR1 SGHRS, CDR2 YFSETQ. CDR3 coding DNA: TGCGCCAGCAGCTTGGACGGGAACTCTGGAAACACCATATATTTT. Its protein product is CASSLDGNSGNTIYF. Full variable domain (missing parts from reference TRBV5-1 and TRBJ1-3): KAGVTQTPRYLIKTRGQQVTLSCSPISGHRSVSWYQQTPGQGLQFLFEYFSETQRNKGNFPGRFSGRQFSNSRSEMNVSTLELGDSALYLCASSLDGNSGNTIYFGEGSWLTVV.

This chain connects TRBV29-1 to TRBJ2-1; D is unclear. Trimming took 4 bases from V and 0 from J, leaving 7 bases between them. Germline loops: CDR1 SQVTM, CDR2 ANQGSEA. There are 13 residues in the CDR3. CDR3 in amino acids: CSVGSSSYNEQFF. The CDR3 nucleotides read TGCAGCGTTGGGTCGAGCTCCTACAATGAGCAGTTCTTC.

A note on this clone: Compared with germline, one end of the junction differs, possibly owing to a read error. The chain recombines TRBV7-2 with TRBJ1-2; 10 positions match TRBD1. This CDR3 has 14 amino acids. CDR1 and CDR2 from the germline V gene are SGHTA and FQGNSA. The CDR3 is CASSLGQGALGIHF. Here the CDR3 DNA reads TGTGCCAGCAGCTTAGGACAGGGGGCTCTGGGGATTCACTTC.

The chain combines TRBV7-9 with TRBJ2-5, with D perhaps TRBD1 or TRBD2 (5 bases each). The CDR3 is 15 residues long. Deletions cut 5 bases from V and 5 bases from J, with 18 bases between. Germline V gene lookup returns CDR1 SEHNR and CDR2 FQNEAQ (reference sequence). The CDR3 protein is CASSPHSGAQETQYF. Written as DNA, the CDR3 is TGTGCCAGCAGCCCCCACTCCGGGGCACAGGAGACCCAGTACTTC.

CDR3 coding DNA: TGTGCCAGCAGAAGTGAACAGGGGTCTCGAAAACTGTTTTTT. It yields the protein CASRSEQGSRKLFF. The chain recombines TRBV6-5 with TRBJ1-4, with 7 bases aligning to TRBD1. The germline V gene encodes CDR1 MNHEY and CDR2 SVGAGI. There are 14 residues in the CDR3. Germline trimming cut 6 bases from V and 10 bases from J; bases unmatched to any gene: 11.

This CDR3 is CASNGAARPDTQYF. DNA for the CDR3: TGTGCCAGCAACGGGGCAGCTCGCCCAGATACGCAGTATTTT. The chain couples TRBV27 to TRBJ2-3; D is perhaps TRBD1 or TRBD2 (5 bases each). CDR1 is MNHEY, CDR2 SMNVEV, per germline (reference sequence). V was shortened by 7 bases and J by 4 bases, with 15 bases between the two germline ends. There are 14 residues in the CDR3.

The chain has TRBV5-1 and TRBJ2-3; D might be TRBD2 (6 bases). The CDR3 is 15 residues long. The V and J ends lost 0 bases and 2 bases respectively, with 10 bases between them. CDR1 is SGHRS, CDR2 YFSETQ, per germline. CDR3: CASSLGGGFTDTQYF. The CDR3 DNA reads as TGCGCCAGCAGCTTGGGGGGAGGATTCACAGATACGCAGTATTTT.

V gene TRBV2 combines with J gene TRBJ1-6, with D possibly TRBD1 on 5 matching bases. Germline V gene lookup returns CDR1 SNHLY and CDR2 FYNNEI. The CDR3 has 13 residues. Trimming removed 4 bases from V and 6 bases from J, with 7 bases in between. CDR3 region: CASSGDSNSPLHF. CDR3 sequence (DNA): TGTGCCAGCAGTGGAGACAGTAATTCACCCCTCCACTTT.

CDR3 nucleotides: TGTGCCAGCAGCCCCGGACAGAACTCTGGAAACACCATATATTTT. Protein product: CASSPGQNSGNTIYF. The chain joins TRBV7-9 to TRBJ1-3, with D possibly TRBD1 on 6 matching bases. The germline V and J ends were trimmed by 5 bases and 0 bases, with 11 bases remaining between them. The CDR3 is 15 residues long. Germline assignment: CDR1 SEHNR and CDR2 FQNEAQ (reference sequence).

This clone was counted a single time. The chain is built from TRBV5-5 and TRBJ2-3; 12 bases fit TRBD2. CDR1 SGHKS and CDR2 YYEKEE come from the germline V gene (reference sequence). After removal of 1 base from V and 0 bases from J, the junction contained 0 bases not matched to a gene. This CDR3 has 16 amino acids. For the CDR3, the DNA is TGTGCCAGCAGCTTGACTAGCGGGGGGAGCACAGATACGCAGTATTTT. Translated, it gives CASSLTSGGSTDTQYF.

This clone has only one observation. The chain joins TRBV28 to TRBJ2-7, with no clear D. Germline V gene sequence: CDR1 MDHEN, CDR2 SYDVKM. The CDR3 is 15 amino acids. Trimming took 6 bases from V and 2 from J, leaving 17 bases between them. CDR3 nucleotide sequence: TGTGCCAGCAGCCCTCCCGCCGCGGTCACCTACGAGCAGTACTTC. Its protein product is CASSPPAAVTYEQYF.

The chain couples TRBV6-5 to TRBJ2-1; no clear D gene. Per the germline V gene, CDR1 is MNHEY and CDR2 is SVGAGI. This CDR3 contains 14 residues. Deletions cut 7 bases from V and 8 bases from J, with 18 bases between. CDR3 in amino acids: CASTSDPSNHEQFF. CDR3 sequence (DNA): TGTGCCAGCACATCAGACCCCTCCAACCATGAGCAGTTCTTC.

The CDR3 DNA follows: TGTGCCACCAGCCCCCATTCAATAGCTGGAAACACCATATATTTT. Its translation: CATSPHSIAGNTIYF. This chain uses TRBV15 with TRBJ1-3; D not certain. Germline V CDR1 and CDR2: LNHNV, YYDKDF (reference sequence). V dropped 5 bases and J dropped 2 bases, with 13 bases sitting between them. The CDR3 contains 15 residues. Supplemented by reference TRBV15 and TRBJ1-3, the full variable domain reads DAMVIQNPRYQVTQFGKPVTLSCSQTLNHNVMYWYQQKSSQAPKLLFHYYDKDFNNEADTPDNFQSRRPNTSFCFLDIRSPGLGDTAMYLCATSPHSIAGNTIYFGEGSWLTVV.

The DNA of the CDR3 is TGTGCCAGTAGTACTATGGGACGGGTCGGGGAGCTGTTTTTT. Residues: CASSTMGRVGELFF. The chain couples TRBV19 to TRBJ2-2; D may be TRBD1 or TRBD2 (5 bases each). The CDR3 has 14 amino acids. Trimming took 4 bases from V and 7 from J, leaving 13 bases between them. Germline loops: CDR1 LNHDA, CDR2 SQIVND (reference sequence).

The genes are TRBV11-2 and TRBJ1-2; weak D call: TRBD1 (6 bases). V was cut by 6 bases and J by 2 bases, with 13 bases left in between. Per germline, CDR1 SGHAT and CDR2 FQNNGV. The CDR3 is 14 amino acids. The DNA of the CDR3 is TGTGCCAGCAGAAGACCTAGGGGGAACTATGGCTACACCTTC. It codes for CASRRPRGNYGYTF.

About this clone: The sample contains more than one DNA sequence encoding this CDR3. The V gene is TRBV5-4, the J gene TRBJ1-6, with D tentatively TRBD1 (6 bases). The CDR3 consists of 13 residues. V was trimmed by 2 bases and J by 7 bases, leaving 7 bases between them. CDR1 SGHNT and CDR2 YYREEE come from the germline V gene (reference sequence). Here the CDR3 DNA reads TGTGCCAGCAGCTTCCAGGGGAATTCACCCCTCCACTTT. Protein sequence: CASSFQGNSPLHF.

The chain carries TRBV6-2 or TRBV6-3 and TRBJ2-7, with TRBD2 matching over 10 bases. Germline CDR1 reads MNHEY; CDR2 reads SVGEGT. Germline trimming cut 0 bases from V and 1 base from J; bases unmatched to any gene: 3. The CDR3 is made up of 16 amino acids. The CDR3 nucleotides read TGTGCCAGCAGTTACTCGAAGCGGGAGGGGTCCTACGAGCAGTACTTC. This encodes CASSYSKREGSYEQYF.